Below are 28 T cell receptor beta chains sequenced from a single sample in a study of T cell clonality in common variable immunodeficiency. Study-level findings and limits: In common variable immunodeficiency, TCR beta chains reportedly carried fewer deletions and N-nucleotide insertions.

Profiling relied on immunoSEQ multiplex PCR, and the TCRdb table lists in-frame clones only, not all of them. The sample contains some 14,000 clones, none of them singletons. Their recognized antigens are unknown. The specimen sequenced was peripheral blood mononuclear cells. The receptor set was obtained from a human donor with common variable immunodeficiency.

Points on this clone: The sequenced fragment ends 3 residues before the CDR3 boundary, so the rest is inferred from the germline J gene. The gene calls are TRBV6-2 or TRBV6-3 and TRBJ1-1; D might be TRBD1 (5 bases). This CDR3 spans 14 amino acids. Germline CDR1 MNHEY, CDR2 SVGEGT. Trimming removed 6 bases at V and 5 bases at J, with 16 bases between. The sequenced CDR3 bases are TGTGCCAGCAGACCCGGGGGTGGAGGAACTGAA. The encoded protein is CASRPGGGGTE. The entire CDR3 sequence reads CASRPGGGGTEAFF.

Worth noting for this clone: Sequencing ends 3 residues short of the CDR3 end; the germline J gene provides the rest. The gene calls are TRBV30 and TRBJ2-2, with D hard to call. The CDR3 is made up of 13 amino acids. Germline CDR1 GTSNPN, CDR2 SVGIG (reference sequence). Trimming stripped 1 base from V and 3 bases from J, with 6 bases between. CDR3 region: CAWSGQYTGELFF. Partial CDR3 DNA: TGTGCCTGGAGTGGGCAGTACACCGGGGAG. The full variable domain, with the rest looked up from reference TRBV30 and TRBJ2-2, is SQTIHQWPATLVQPVGSPLSLECTVEGTSNPNLYWYRQAAGRGLQLLFYSVGIGQISSEVPQNLSASRPQDRQFILSSKKLLLSDSGFYLCAWSGQYTGELFFGEGSRLTVL.

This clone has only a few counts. The CDR3 DNA, read in part, is TGTGCCAGCAGCCGTACCGGGGGGCCCGGGGACACC. Amino acids: CASSRTGGPGDT. The whole CDR3 region reads CASSRTGGPGDTIYF. The gene calls are TRBV7-3 and TRBJ1-3, with TRBD1 as a possible D gene (6 bases). From the germline J gene comes the end of the CDR3, since the read stops 3 residues before it. The CDR3 contains 15 residues. V was pared by 5 bases and J by 8 bases, with 19 bases between. From germline, CDR1 is SGHTA and CDR2 FQGTGA.

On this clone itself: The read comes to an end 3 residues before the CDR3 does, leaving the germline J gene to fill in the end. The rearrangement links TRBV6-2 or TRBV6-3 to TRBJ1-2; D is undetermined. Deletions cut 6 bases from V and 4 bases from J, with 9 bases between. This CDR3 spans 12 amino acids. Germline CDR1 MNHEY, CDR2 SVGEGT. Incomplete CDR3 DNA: TGTGCCAGCAGCCACGGTTTCTATGGC. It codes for CASSHGFYG. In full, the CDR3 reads CASSHGFYGYTF.

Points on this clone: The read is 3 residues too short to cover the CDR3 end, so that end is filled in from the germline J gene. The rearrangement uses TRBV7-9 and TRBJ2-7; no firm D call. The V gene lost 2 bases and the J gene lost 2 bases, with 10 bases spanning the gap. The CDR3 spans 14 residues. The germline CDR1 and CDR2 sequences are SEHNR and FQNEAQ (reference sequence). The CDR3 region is CASSLTVAPYEQYF. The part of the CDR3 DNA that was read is TGTGCCAGCAGCTTAACCGTCGCGCCCTACGAG.

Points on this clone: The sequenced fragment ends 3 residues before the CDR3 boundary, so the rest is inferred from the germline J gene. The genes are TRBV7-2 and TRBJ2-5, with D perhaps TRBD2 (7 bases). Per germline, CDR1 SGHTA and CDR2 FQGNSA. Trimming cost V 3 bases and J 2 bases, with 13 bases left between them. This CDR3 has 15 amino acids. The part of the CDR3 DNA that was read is TGTGCCAGCAGCTTTACGGGGGGCCATCAAGAGACC. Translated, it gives CASSFTGGHQET. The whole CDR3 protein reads CASSFTGGHQETQYF.

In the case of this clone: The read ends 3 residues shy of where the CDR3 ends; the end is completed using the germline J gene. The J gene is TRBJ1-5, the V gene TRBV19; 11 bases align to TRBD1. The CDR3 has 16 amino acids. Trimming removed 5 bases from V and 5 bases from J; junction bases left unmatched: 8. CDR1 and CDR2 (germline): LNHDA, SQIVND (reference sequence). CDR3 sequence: CASSPSDRGLYQPQHF. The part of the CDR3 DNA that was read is TGTGCCAGTAGTCCTTCGGACAGGGGGCTCTATCAGCCC.

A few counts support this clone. The CDR3 loop reads CASSLAVTGGTNYGYTF. The sequenced part of the CDR3 DNA is TGTGCCAGCAGCTTAGCGGTGACAGGGGGCACTAACTATGGC. V and J are TRBV7-2 and TRBJ1-2, with 10 bases aligning to TRBD1. The CDR3 end falls 3 residues outside the read, so it is completed with the germline J gene. Germline values: CDR1 SGHTA, CDR2 FQGNSA. The J segment lost 0 bases and the V segment lost 0 bases, leaving 4 bases of the junction unmatched. The CDR3 has 17 amino acids.

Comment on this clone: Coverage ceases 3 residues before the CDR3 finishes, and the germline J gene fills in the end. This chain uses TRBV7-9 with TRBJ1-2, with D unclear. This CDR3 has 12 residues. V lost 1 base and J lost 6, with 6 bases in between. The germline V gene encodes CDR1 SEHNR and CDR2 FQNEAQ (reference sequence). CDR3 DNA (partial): TGTGCCAGCAGCTTAGATCTTCATGGC. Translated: CASSLDLHG. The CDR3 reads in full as CASSLDLHGYTF.

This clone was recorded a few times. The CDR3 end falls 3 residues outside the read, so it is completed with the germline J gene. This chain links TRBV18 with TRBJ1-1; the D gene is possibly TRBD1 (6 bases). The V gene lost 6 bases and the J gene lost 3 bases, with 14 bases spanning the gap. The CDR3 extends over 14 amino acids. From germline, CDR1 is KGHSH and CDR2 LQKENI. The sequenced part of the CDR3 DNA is TGTGCCAGCTCCTCCCGGGGGGCCGACACTGAA. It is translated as CASSSRGADTE. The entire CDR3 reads CASSSRGADTEAFF.

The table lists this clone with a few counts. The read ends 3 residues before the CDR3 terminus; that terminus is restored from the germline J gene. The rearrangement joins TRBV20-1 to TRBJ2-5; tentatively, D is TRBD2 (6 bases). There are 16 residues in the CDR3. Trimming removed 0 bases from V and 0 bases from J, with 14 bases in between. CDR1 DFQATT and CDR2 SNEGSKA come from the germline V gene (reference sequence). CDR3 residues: CSARDPASADQETQYF. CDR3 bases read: TGCAGTGCTAGAGATCCGGCTAGCGCAGACCAAGAGACC.

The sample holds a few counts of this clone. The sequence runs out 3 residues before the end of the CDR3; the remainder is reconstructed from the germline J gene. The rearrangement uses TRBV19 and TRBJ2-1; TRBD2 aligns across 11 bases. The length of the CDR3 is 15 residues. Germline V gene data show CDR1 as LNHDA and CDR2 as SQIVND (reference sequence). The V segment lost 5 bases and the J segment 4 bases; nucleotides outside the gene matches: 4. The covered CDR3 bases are TGTGCCAGTAGTTCAAGACTAGCGGGGTACAATGAG. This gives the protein CASSSRLAGYNE. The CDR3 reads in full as CASSSRLAGYNEQFF. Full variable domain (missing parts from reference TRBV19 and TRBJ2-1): DGGITQSPKYLFRKEGQNVTLSCEQNLNHDAMYWYRQDPGQGLRLIYYSQIVNDFQKGDIAEGYSVSREKKESFPLTVTSAQKNPTAFYLCASSSRLAGYNEQFFGPGTRLTVL.

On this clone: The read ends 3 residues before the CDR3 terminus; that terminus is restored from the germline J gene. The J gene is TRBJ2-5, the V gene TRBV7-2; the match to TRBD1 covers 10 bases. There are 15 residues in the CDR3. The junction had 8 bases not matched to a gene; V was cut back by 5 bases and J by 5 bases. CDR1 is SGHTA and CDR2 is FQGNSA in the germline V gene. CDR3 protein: CASSRIGQGVETQYF. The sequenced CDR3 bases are TGTGCCAGCAGCCGTATCGGACAGGGGGTTGAGACC.

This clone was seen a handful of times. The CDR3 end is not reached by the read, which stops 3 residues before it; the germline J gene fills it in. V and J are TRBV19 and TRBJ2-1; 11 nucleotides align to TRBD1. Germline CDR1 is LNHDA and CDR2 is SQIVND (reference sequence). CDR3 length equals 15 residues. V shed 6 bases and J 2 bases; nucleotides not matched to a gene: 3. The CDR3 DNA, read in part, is TGTGCCAGTAGGGGGACAGGGGGGCCCTACAATGAG. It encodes CASRGTGGPYNE. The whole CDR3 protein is CASRGTGGPYNEQFF.

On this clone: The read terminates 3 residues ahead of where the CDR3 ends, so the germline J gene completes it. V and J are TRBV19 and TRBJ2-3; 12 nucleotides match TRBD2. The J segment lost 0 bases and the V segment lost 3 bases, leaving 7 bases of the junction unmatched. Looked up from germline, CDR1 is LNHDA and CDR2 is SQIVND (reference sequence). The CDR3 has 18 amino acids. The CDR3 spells CASSIGLAGKLSTDTQYF. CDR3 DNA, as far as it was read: TGTGCCAGTAGTATTGGACTAGCGGGGAAGCTTAGCACAGATACG.

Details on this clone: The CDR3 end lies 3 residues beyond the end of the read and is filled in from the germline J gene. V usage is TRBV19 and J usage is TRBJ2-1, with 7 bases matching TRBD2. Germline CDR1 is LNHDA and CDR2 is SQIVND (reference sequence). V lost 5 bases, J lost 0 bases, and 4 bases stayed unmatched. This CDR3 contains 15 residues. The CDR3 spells CASSSRGVSYNEQFF. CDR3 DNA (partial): TGTGCCAGTAGTTCCCGGGGGGTCTCCTACAATGAG.

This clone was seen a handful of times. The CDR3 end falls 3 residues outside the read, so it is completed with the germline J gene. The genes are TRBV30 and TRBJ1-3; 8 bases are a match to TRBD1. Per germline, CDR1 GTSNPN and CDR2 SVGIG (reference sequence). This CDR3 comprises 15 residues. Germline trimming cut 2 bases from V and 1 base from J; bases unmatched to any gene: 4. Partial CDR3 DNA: TGTGCCTGGAGTTGGCAGGGGGCGTCTGGAAACACC. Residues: CAWSWQGASGNT. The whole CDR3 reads CAWSWQGASGNTIYF.

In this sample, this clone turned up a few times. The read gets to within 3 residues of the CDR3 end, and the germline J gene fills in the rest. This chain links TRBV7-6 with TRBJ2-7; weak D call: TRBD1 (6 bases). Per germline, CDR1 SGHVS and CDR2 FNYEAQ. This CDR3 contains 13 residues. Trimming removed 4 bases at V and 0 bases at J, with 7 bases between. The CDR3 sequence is CASSSGHSYEQYF. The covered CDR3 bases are TGTGCCAGCAGCTCGGGACACTCCTACGAG. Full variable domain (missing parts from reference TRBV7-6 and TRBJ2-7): GAGVSQSPRYKVTKRGQDVALRCDPISGHVSLYWYRQALGQGPEFLTYFNYEAQQDKSGLPNDRFSAERPEGSISTLTIQRTEQRDSAMYRCASSSGHSYEQYFGPGTRLTVT.

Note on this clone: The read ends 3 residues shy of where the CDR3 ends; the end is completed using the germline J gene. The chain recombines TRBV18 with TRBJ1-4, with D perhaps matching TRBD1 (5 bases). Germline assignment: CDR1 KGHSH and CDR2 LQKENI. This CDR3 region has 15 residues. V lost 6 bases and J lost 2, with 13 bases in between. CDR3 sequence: CASSPPRVTNEKLFF. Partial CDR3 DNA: TGTGCCAGCTCCCCGCCCAGGGTCACTAATGAAAAA.

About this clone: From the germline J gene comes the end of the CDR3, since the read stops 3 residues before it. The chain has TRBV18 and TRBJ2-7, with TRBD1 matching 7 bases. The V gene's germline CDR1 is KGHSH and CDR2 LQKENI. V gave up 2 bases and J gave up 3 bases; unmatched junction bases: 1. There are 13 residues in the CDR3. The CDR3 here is CASSPGQDYEQYF. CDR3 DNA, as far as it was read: TGTGCCAGCTCACCAGGACAGGACTACGAG.

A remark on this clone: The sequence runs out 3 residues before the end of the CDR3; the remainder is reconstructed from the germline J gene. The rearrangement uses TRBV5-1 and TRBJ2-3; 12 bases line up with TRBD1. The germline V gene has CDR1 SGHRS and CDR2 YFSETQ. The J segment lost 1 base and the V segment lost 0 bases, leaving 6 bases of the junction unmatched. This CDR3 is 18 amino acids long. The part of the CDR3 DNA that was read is TGCGCCAGCAGCTTGGACCGGGACAGGGGGCTTGGCACAGATACG. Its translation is CASSLDRDRGLGTDT. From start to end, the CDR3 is CASSLDRDRGLGTDTQYF.

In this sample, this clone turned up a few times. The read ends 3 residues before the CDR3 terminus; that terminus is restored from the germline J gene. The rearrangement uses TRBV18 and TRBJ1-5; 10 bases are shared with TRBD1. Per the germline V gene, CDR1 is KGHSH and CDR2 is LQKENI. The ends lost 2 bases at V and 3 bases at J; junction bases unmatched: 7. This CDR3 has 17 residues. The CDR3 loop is CASSPASGQGDNQPQHF. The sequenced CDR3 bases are TGTGCCAGCTCACCAGCTTCCGGACAGGGGGACAATCAGCCC.

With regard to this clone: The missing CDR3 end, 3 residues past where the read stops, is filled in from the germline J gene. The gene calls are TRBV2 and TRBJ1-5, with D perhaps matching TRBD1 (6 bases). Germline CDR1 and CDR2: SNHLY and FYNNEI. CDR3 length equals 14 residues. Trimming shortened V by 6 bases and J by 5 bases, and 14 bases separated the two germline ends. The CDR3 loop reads CASSTDRGDQPQHF. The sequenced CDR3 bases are TGTGCCAGCAGCACGGACAGAGGGGATCAGCCC.

The CDR3 sequence is CAWEVTRNTEAFF. CDR3 bases read: TGTGCCTGGGAGGTCACCCGGAACACTGAA. The gene calls are TRBV30 and TRBJ1-1, with D hard to call. The read finishes 3 residues shy of the CDR3 end, and the germline J gene is used to complete it. Trimming took off 5 bases at V and 1 base at J, with 11 bases between the two ends. Germline CDR1 is GTSNPN and CDR2 is SVGIG (reference sequence). CDR3 size: 13 residues. Using reference TRBV30 and TRBJ1-1 for the parts outside the CDR3, the full variable domain is SQTIHQWPATLVQPVGSPLSLECTVEGTSNPNLYWYRQAAGRGLQLLFYSVGIGQISSEVPQNLSASRPQDRQFILSSKKLLLSDSGFYLCAWEVTRNTEAFFGQGTRLTVV.

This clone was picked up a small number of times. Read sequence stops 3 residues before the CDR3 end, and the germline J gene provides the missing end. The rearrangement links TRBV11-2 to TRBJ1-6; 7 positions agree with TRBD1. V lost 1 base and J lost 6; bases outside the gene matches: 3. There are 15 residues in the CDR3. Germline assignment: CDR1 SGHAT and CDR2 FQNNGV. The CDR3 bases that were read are TGTGCCAGCAGCTTAGGGGGACAGACTAATTCACCC. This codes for CASSLGGQTNSP. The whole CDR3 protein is CASSLGGQTNSPLHF.

Partial CDR3 DNA: TGTGCCAGCAGCCCCCGACAGGGCTACACAGATACG. Its protein is CASSPRQGYTDT. The complete CDR3 protein is CASSPRQGYTDTQYF. The genes are TRBV11-2 and TRBJ2-3; TRBD1 agrees at 7 bases. The read terminates 3 residues ahead of where the CDR3 ends, so the germline J gene completes it. The J segment lost 2 bases and the V segment lost 5 bases, leaving 7 bases of the junction unmatched. The CDR3 covers 15 residues. Germline V gene data show CDR1 as SGHAT and CDR2 as FQNNGV. Variable domain in full (rest from reference TRBV11-2 and TRBJ2-3): EAGVAQSPRYKIIEKRQSVAFWCNPISGHATLYWYQQILGQGPKLLIQFQNNGVVDDSQLPKDRFSAERLKGVDSTLKIQPAKLEDSAVYLCASSPRQGYTDTQYFGPGTRLTVL.

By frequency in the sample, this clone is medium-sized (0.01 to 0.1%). The covered CDR3 bases are TGTGCCAGCAGCAAAGCCGGGACTAGGTACTACGAG. As protein: CASSKAGTRYYE. The whole CDR3 protein reads CASSKAGTRYYEQYF. V usage is TRBV5-6 and J usage is TRBJ2-7; TRBD2 matches 8 bases. The CDR3 end lies 3 residues beyond the end of the read and is filled in from the germline J gene. CDR3 length: 15 residues. V lost 4 bases and J lost 3; bases outside the gene matches: 9. Germline V gene data show CDR1 as SGHDT and CDR2 as YYEEEE.

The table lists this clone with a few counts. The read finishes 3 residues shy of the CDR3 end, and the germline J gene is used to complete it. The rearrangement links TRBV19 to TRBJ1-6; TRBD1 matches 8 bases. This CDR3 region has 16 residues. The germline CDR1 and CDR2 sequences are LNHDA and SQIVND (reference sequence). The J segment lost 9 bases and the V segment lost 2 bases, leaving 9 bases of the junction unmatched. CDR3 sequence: CASSIRDRGFSSPLHF. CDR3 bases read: TGTGCCAGTAGTATACGAGACAGGGGTTTTAGTTCACCC.